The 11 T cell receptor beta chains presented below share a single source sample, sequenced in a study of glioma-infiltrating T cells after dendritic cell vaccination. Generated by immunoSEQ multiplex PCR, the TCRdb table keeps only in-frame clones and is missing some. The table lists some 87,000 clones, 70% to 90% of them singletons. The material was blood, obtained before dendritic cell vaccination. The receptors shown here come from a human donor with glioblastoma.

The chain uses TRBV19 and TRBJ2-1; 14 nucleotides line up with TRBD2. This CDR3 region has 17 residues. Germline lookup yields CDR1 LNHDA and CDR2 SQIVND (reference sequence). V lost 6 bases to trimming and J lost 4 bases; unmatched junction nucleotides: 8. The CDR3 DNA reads TGTGCCAGTAGAGGACTAGCGGGAGGATCGGGGTACAATGAGCAGTTCTTC. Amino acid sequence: CASRGLAGGSGYNEQFF.

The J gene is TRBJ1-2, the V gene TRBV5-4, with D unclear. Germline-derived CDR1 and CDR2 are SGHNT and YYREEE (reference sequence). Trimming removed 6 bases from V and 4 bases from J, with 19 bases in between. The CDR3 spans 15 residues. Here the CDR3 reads CASMSWVRSGYGYTF. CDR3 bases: TGTGCCAGCATGAGTTGGGTCCGGTCGGGCTATGGCTACACCTTC.

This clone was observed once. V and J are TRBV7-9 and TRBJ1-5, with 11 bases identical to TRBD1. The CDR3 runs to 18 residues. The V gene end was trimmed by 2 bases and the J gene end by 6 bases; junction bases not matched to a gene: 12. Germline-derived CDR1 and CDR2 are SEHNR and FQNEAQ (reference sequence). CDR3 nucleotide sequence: TGTGCCAGCAGCTTAATCCCCCCGGGACAGGGGGTTATTCAGCCCCAGCATTTT. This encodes CASSLIPPGQGVIQPQHF.

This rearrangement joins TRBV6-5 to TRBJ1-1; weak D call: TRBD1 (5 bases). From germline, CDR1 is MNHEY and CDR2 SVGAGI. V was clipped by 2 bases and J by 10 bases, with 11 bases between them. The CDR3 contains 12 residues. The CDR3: CASSYLGGSAFF. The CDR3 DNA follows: TGTGCCAGCAGTTACCTCGGGGGATCAGCTTTCTTT.

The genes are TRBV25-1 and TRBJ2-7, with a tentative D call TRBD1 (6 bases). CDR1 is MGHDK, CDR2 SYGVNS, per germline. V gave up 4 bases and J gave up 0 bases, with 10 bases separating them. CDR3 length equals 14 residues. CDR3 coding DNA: TGTGCCAGCAGTGGACAGGTAGCCTCCTACGAGCAGTACTTC. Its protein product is CASSGQVASYEQYF.

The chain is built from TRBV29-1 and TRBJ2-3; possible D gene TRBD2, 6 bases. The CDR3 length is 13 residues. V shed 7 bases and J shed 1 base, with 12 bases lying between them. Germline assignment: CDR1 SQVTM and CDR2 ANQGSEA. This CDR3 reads CSAGGDGTDTQYF. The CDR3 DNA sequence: TGCAGCGCCGGCGGGGACGGCACAGATACGCAGTATTTT.

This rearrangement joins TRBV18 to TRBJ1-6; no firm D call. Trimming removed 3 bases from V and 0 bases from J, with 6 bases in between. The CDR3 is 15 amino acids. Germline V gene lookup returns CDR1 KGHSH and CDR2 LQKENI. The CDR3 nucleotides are TGTGCCAGCTCACCCGTCAGCTCCTATAATTCACCCCTCCACTTT. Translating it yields CASSPVSSYNSPLHF.

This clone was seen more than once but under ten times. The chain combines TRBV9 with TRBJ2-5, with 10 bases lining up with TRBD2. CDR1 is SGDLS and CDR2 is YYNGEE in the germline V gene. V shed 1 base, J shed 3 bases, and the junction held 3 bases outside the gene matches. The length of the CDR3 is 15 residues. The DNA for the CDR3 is TGTGCCAGCAGCGTAACTAGCGGGATAGAAGAGACCCAGTACTTC. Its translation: CASSVTSGIEETQYF.

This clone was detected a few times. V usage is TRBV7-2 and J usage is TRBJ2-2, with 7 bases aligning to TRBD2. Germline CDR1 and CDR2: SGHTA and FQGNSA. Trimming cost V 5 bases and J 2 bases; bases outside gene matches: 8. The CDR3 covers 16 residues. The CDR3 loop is CASSPRAGRNTGELFF. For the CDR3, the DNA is TGTGCCAGCAGCCCCCGAGCGGGGAGAAACACCGGGGAGCTGTTTTTT.

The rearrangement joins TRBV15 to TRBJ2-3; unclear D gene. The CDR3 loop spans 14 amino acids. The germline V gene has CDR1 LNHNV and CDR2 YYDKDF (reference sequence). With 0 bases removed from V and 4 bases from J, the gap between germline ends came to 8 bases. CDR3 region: CATSRDHSSDTQYF. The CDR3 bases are TGTGCCACCAGCAGAGATCACAGTTCAGATACGCAGTATTTT. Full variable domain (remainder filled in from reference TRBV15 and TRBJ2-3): DAMVIQNPRYQVTQFGKPVTLSCSQTLNHNVMYWYQQKSSQAPKLLFHYYDKDFNNEADTPDNFQSRRPNTSFCFLDIRSPGLGDTAMYLCATSRDHSSDTQYFGPGTRLTVL.

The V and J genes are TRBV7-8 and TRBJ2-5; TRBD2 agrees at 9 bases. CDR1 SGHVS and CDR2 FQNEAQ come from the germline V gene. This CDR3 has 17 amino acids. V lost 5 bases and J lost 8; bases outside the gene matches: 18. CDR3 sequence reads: CASSPWGSGGAGDTQYF. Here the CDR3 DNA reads TGTGCCAGCAGCCCGTGGGGTAGCGGGGGCGCGGGGGACACCCAGTACTTC.